These T cell receptor beta chains were read from a single sample in a study of Ad26.COV2.S vaccination and SARS-CoV-2 variants. Assay used: immunoSEQ multiplex PCR; TCRdb lists only in-frame clones, some missing. The table shows a few hundred thousand clones, with roughly 84% occurring only once. The sample here was peripheral blood, taken in a trial of Ad26.COV2.S vaccine versus placebo. The receptors shown here come from a person aged 18 to 65 who received the Ad26.COV2.S COVID-19 vaccine or a placebo. The CDR3 runs from the conserved cysteine through the conserved F or W. The D gene is left open where the match is weak. Rows give clone size only sometimes, using once, few, many, or a class for an expanded clone.

TRBJ2-5,.,TRBV6-2/TRBV6-3,.,TGTGCCAGCAGTTACCATGGGGGGGGCCCACTCCAAGAGACCCAGTACTTC,CASSYHGGGPLQETQYF
TRBJ1-1,.,TRBV4-1,.,TGCGCCAGCAGCCAAGATCGGAACACTGAAGCTTTCTTT,CASSQDRNTEAFF
TRBJ1-2,.,TRBV6-2/TRBV6-3,TRBD1,TGTGCCAGCAGTGTCACCGGGACAGGGAAGGATGGCTACACCTTC,CASSVTGTGKDGYTF
TRBJ2-1,.,TRBV6-1,.,TGTGCCAGCAGTGAAGCGGGCGAGGAGCAGTTCTTC,CASSEAGEEQFF
TRBJ1-5,.,TRBV30,.,TGTGCCTGGCGTCCGGGGCCCAATCAGCCCCAGCATTTT,CAWRPGPNQPQHF
TRBJ1-5,.,TRBV3-1/TRBV3-2,.,TGTGCCAGTGCACAGGGATGGAGCAATCAGCCCCAGCATTTT,CASAQGWSNQPQHF
TRBJ1-1,once,TRBV5-6,.,TGTGCCAGCAGCACCGCGGGACGGGAGAACACTGAAGCTTTCTTT,CASSTAGRENTEAFF
TRBJ1-3,.,TRBV4-1,.,TGCGCCAGCAGCCAAGATAGGCGGAGCTCTGGAAACACCATATATTTT,CASSQDRRSSGNTIYF
TRBJ2-3,few,TRBV4-3,TRBD2,TGCGCCAGCAGCCAAGATCCCCTTGGGCGGGGGAGAACAGATACGCAGTATTTT,CASSQDPLGRGRTDTQYF
TRBJ1-6,.,TRBV5-6,TRBD1,TGTGCCAGCAGCCTCACCCTGGTGGGGACAGGGTACTCACCCCTCCACTTT,CASSLTLVGTGYSPLHF
TRBJ1-2,.,TRBV12-5,.,TGTGCTAGTGCCCTCAATGAAGCTAACTATGGCTACACCTTC,CASALNEANYGYTF
TRBJ1-4,few,TRBV5-8,.,TGTGCCAGCAGCCGGGACGCAGAAAAACTGTTTTTT,CASSRDAEKLFF
TRBJ1-1,.,TRBV5-1,TRBD1,TGCGCCAGCAGTTCTCAAAACAGGGGGCCCATGAACACTGAAGCTTTCTTT,CASSSQNRGPMNTEAFF
TRBJ2-7,.,TRBV30,.,TGTGCCTGGAGTGTATTTGGGGGGAACTCCTACGAGCAGTACTTC,CAWSVFGGNSYEQYF
TRBJ2-5,.,TRBV6-2/TRBV6-3,.,TGTGCCAGCAGCAGGGACAGCCTAGCGGCGACCCAGTACTTC,CASSRDSLAATQYF
TRBJ2-1,.,TRBV6-1,.,TGTGCCAGCAGTGAACCCTGGAGCTCCTACAATGAGCAGTTCTTC,CASSEPWSSYNEQFF
TRBJ2-7,.,TRBV7-9,.,TGTGCCAGCAGCTTAGCCCTGAGTAGCGAGCCATCCTACGAGCAGTACTTC,CASSLALSSEPSYEQYF
TRBJ2-1,.,TRBV7-3,.,TGTGCCAGCAGTATAGACTCCTACAATGAGCAGTTCTTC,CASSIDSYNEQFF
TRBJ1-1,.,TRBV30,TRBD1,TGTGCCTGGGGACAGGGGGACACTGAAGCTTTCTTT,CAWGQGDTEAFF
TRBJ1-1,.,TRBV7-9,.,TGTGCCAGCAGCTTGACCGGAGGGAAAGCTTTCTTT,CASSLTGGKAFF
TRBJ1-3,many,TRBV5-1,.,TGCGCCAGCAGCTTGAATTTTGGGGCTTCTGGAAACACCATATATTTT,CASSLNFGASGNTIYF
TRBJ2-5,.,TRBV29-1,.,TGCAGCGTTGAACCGGGGCTTTACGGGGAGACCCAGTACTTC,CSVEPGLYGETQYF
TRBJ2-1,.,TRBV29-1,.,TGCAGCGTTGAGGTAGCGCGACACAATGAGCAGTTCTTC,CSVEVARHNEQFF
TRBJ2-7,.,TRBV6-6,.,TGTGCCAGCAGTGGGCCAGTCTACGAGCAGTACTTC,CASSGPVYEQYF
TRBJ2-5,.,TRBV7-2,TRBD2,TGTGCCAGCAGCTTAGGGCTAGCGGGGGGGCCCCTTAGGGCCCAGTACTTC,CASSLGLAGGPLRAQYF
TRBJ2-5,.,TRBV7-2,.,TGTGCCAGCAGCTTAGCGCGAAGGGGATTGGGGGAGACCCAGTACTTC,CASSLARRGLGETQYF
TRBJ2-7,.,TRBV2,TRBD1,TGTGCCAGCACCCTCCTCCGGGACAGCTCCTACGAGCAGTACTTC,CASTLLRDSSYEQYF
TRBJ2-2,.,TRBV9,TRBD2,TGTGCCAGCGGGCTAAGCGGGGGGAACACCGGGGAGCTGTTTTTT,CASGLSGGNTGELFF
TRBJ2-3,few,TRBV4-2,TRBD1,TGTGCCAGCAGCCAAGATCCGGACAGGGGGGACACAGATACGCAGTATTTT,CASSQDPDRGDTDTQYF
TRBJ2-5,.,TRBV5-6,TRBD2,TGTGCCAGCAGCCCACGCGGGAGGGGCTTCCAAGAGACCCAGTACTTC,CASSPRGRGFQETQYF
TRBJ1-2,.,TRBV2,.,TGTGCCAGCAGTCCCAGGGTTAGAGACTATGGCTACACCTTC,CASSPRVRDYGYTF